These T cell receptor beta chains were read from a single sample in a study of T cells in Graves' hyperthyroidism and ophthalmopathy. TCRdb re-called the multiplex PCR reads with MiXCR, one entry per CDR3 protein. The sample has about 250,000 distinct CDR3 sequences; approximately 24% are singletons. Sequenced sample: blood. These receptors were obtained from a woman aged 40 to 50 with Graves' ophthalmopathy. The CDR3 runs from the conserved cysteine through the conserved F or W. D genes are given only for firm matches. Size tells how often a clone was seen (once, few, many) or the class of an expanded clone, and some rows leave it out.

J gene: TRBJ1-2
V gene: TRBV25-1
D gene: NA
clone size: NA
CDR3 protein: CASSEYETLGGYTF
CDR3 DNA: TGTGCCAGCAGTGAATACGAGACACTGGGGGGCTACACCTTC

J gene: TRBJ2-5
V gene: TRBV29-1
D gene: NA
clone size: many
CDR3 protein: CSVVAGSQETQYF
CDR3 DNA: TGCAGCGTTGTGGCCGGCAGTCAAGAGACCCAGTACTTC

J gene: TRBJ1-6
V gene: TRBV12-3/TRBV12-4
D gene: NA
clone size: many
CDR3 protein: CASSRDLSSYNSPLHF
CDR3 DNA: TGTGCCAGCAGTCGGGACCTTAGCTCCTATAATTCACCCCTCCACTTT

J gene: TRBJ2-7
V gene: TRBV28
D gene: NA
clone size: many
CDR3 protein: CASTAVPYEQYF
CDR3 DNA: TGTGCCAGCACGGCCGTGCCCTACGAGCAGTACTTC

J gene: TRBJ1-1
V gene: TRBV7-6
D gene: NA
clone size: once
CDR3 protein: CASSPPRTATEAFF
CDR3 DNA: TGTGCCAGCAGCCCCCCTAGGACAGCCACTGAAGCTTTCTTT

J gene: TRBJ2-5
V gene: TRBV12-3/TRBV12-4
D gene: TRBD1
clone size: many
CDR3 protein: CASSLGRQGQIQETQYF
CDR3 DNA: TGTGCCAGCAGTTTAGGACGACAGGGACAGATCCAAGAGACCCAGTACTTC

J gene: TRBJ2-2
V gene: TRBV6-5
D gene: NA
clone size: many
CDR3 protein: CASSYDIPSNTGELFF
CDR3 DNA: TGTGCCAGCAGTTACGATATACCATCGAACACCGGGGAGCTGTTTTTT

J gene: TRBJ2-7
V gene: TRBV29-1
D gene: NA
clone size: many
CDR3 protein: CSVVRAGLYEQYF
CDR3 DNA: TGCAGCGTTGTTAGGGCTGGCCTCTACGAGCAGTACTTC

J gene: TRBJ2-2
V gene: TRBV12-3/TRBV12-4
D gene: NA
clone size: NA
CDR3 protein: CASSYFATGELFF
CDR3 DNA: TGTGCCAGCAGCTACTTCGCCACCGGGGAGCTGTTTTTT

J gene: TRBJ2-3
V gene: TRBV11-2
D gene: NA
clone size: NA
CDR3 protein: CASSLDHPGAGGSTDTQYF
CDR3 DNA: TGTGCCAGCAGCTTAGATCATCCTGGGGCTGGCGGGAGCACAGATACGCAGTATTTT

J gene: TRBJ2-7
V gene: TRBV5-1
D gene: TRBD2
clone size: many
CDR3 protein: CASSSSGYEQYF
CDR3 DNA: TGCGCCAGCAGCTCTAGCGGTTACGAGCAGTACTTC

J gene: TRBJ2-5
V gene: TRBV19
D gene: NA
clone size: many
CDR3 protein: CASSPPATETQYF
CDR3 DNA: TGTGCCAGTAGCCCACCGGCTACAGAGACCCAGTACTTC

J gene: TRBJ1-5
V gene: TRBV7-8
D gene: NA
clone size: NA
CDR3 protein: CASSLAPRVAGNQPQHF
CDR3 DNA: TGTGCCAGCAGCTTAGCGCCCAGGGTGGCAGGTAATCAGCCCCAGCATTTT

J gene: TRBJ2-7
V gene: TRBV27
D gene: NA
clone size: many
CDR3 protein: CASSLSSPYREQYF
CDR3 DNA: TGTGCCAGCAGTTTATCATCTCCATATCGGGAGCAGTACTTC

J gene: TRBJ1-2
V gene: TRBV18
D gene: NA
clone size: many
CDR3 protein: CASSPENWGYGYTF
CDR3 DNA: TGTGCCAGCTCACCCGAAAATTGGGGCTATGGCTACACCTTC

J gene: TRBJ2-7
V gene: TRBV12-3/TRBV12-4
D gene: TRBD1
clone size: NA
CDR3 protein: CASTPSTGREQYF
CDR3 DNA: TGTGCCAGCACCCCTTCGACAGGGCGGGAGCAGTACTTC

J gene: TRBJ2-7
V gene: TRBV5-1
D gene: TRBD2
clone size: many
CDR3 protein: CASSEGGAGAHEQYF
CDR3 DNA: TGCGCCAGCAGCGAAGGGGGAGCGGGAGCGCACGAGCAGTACTTC

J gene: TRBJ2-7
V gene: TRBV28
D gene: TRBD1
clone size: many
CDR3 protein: CASSSTGQGAIHGFYEQYF
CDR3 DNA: TGTGCCAGCAGCTCCACTGGACAGGGGGCCATCCATGGATTCTACGAGCAGTACTTC

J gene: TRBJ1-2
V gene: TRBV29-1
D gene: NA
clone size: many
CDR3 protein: CSVEDPEDGDYGYTF
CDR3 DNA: TGCAGCGTTGAAGATCCGGAGGATGGCGACTATGGCTACACCTTC

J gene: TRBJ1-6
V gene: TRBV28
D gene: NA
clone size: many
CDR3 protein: CASSLTRTAVGSPLHF
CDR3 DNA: TGTGCCAGCAGCCTCACCCGGACAGCCGTCGGGTCACCCCTCCACTTT